The T cell receptor beta chain under discussion was sequenced for a study of T-cell memory formation after mild COVID-19. TCRdb itself ran the 5' RACE reads through MiXCR, one entry per CDR3 protein. Among 120,000 to 150,000 distinct CDR3 sequences listed, 14% were seen once. Regarding this clonotype: One junction end disagrees with the germline gene, perhaps due to a read error.

CDR3 length: 14 amino acids. The receptor was isolated from an adult woman who had mild COVID-19 (a few samples of this study predate the infection). Cell type and time point are not known. Sequencing was carried out using PBMCs or a T cell subset sorted from them (not recorded which). The chain joins TRBV12-3 or TRBV12-4 to TRBJ2-7, with 9 positions matching TRBD2. CDR3 sequence: CASSIAGVGYEQYF. CDR3 coding DNA: TGTGCCAGCAGTATAGCGGGAGTTGGGTACGAGCAGTACTTC.